The 9 T cell receptor beta chains below come from one sample, sequenced in a study of blood T cell repertoires in COVID-19. TCRdb keeps only in-frame clones here, not all; method: immunoSEQ multiplex PCR. The sample has some 200,000 clones; roughly four fifths are singletons. Sequencing input: peripheral blood. These receptors were collected from a woman aged 40 to 50 with COVID-19, enrolled during active disease.

This clone was picked up a small number of times. The gene calls are TRBV4-1 and TRBJ1-1; tentatively, D is TRBD1 (5 bases). CDR1 MGHRA and CDR2 YSYEKL come from the germline V gene. This CDR3 is 15 amino acids long. V was clipped by 0 bases and J by 7 bases, with 15 bases between them. CDR3 in DNA: TGCGCCAGCAGCCAAGAGATGGGCGGACACCTTGAAGCTTTCTTT. Protein product: CASSQEMGGHLEAFF.

The rearrangement links TRBV11-2 to TRBJ1-1; D is undetermined. The CDR3 spans 12 residues. V was cut by 6 bases and J by 3 bases, with 8 bases left in between. The germline gives CDR1 SGHAT, CDR2 FQNNGV. The CDR3 DNA is TGTGCCAGCAGAGCGAGGGACACTGAAGCTTTCTTT. Protein: CASRARDTEAFF.

The table lists this clone with a few counts. This chain links TRBV18 with TRBJ2-3, with D unclear. The V end was cut by 3 bases, the J end by 0 bases, with 4 bases between. Germline V gene lookup returns CDR1 KGHSH and CDR2 LQKENI. The CDR3 runs 13 residues. The CDR3 nucleotides are TGTGCCAGCTCACCCCCTAGCACAGATACGCAGTATTTT. This sequence encodes CASSPPSTDTQYF.

The CDR3, as DNA: TGTGCCAGCAGCACTCAGGAAAGATACTCTGGGGCCAACGTCCTGACTTTC. It translates to CASSTQERYSGANVLTF. This sequence joins TRBV7-3 and TRBJ2-6; no reliable D call. The CDR3 contains 17 residues. Trimming removed 5 bases from V and 0 bases from J, with 14 bases in between. Germline CDR1 and CDR2: SGHTA and FQGTGA.

The rearrangement uses TRBV12-3 or TRBV12-4 and TRBJ2-1; D gene uncertain. This CDR3 spans 12 amino acids. V was cut by 5 bases and J by 5 bases, with 7 bases left in between. The CDR3 sequence is CASSRRDNEQFF. CDR3 nucleotides: TGTGCCAGCAGTCGCCGGGACAATGAGCAGTTCTTC.

V and J are TRBV30 and TRBJ2-2; D unresolved. The CDR3 extends over 14 amino acids. CDR1 GTSNPN and CDR2 SVGIG come from the germline V gene (reference sequence). Deletions cut 3 bases from V and 4 bases from J, with 12 bases between. CDR3 region: CAWRVDSRTGELFF. The CDR3 DNA reads as TGTGCCTGGAGAGTCGACTCACGCACCGGGGAGCTGTTTTTT.

The chain has TRBV3-1 (or the pseudogene TRBV3-2) and TRBJ1-2; 9 bases agree with TRBD1. There are 13 residues in the CDR3. Germline values: CDR1 LGHDT, CDR2 YNNKEL (reference sequence). The junction had 3 bases not matched to a gene; V was cut back by 3 bases and J by 7 bases. CDR3 coding DNA: TGTGCCAGCAGCCAGGGACAGGGTTTTGGCTACACCTTC. Translating it yields CASSQGQGFGYTF.

V is TRBV19 and J is TRBJ2-5; D might be TRBD2 (6 bases). Trimming removed 3 bases at V and 4 bases at J, with 12 bases between. The CDR3 covers 14 residues. The germline CDR1 and CDR2 sequences are LNHDA and SQIVND (reference sequence). CDR3 nucleotides: TGTGCCAGTAGTATCGCTTGGGGAGGAGAGACCCAGTACTTC. This translates into CASSIAWGGETQYF. The full variable domain, completed using reference TRBV19 and TRBJ2-5, is DGGITQSPKYLFRKEGQNVTLSCEQNLNHDAMYWYRQDPGQGLRLIYYSQIVNDFQKGDIAEGYSVSREKKESFPLTVTSAQKNPTAFYLCASSIAWGGETQYFGPGTRLLVL.

A single count supports this clone. The chain employs TRBV14 and TRBJ2-5; 9 nucleotides agree with TRBD2. After removal of 6 bases from V and 4 bases from J, the junction contained 12 bases not matched to a gene. Germline V gene sequence: CDR1 SGHDN, CDR2 FVKESK. This CDR3 contains 16 residues. The CDR3 here is CASSLAGVGWGETQYF. The DNA of the CDR3 is TGTGCCAGCAGTTTAGCGGGAGTTGGATGGGGAGAGACCCAGTACTTC. Full variable domain (remainder filled in from reference TRBV14 and TRBJ2-5): EAGVTQFPSHSVIEKGQTVTLRCDPISGHDNLYWYRRVMGKEIKFLLHFVKESKQDESGMPNNRFLAERTGGTYSTLKVQPAELEDSGVYFCASSLAGVGWGETQYFGPGTRLLVL.